This T cell receptor (beta chain) was sequenced in a study of cytomegalovirus exposure and HLA in healthy donors. Study observations and caveats: Indistinguishable V segments, including TRBV6-2 and TRBV6-3, were excluded.

Turning to this clone: The antigen is unknown.

The PCR contained 60 Vbeta and 13 Jbeta primers. Clones were sequenced by immunoSEQ multiplex PCR, and TCRdb holds only the in-frame ones, with some missing. This table has a few hundred thousand clones, approximately 79% appearing once. CDR3 length equals 12 residues. The V gene's germline CDR1 is SGHRS and CDR2 YFSETQ. Losses at the gene ends were 7 bases for V and 3 bases for J; bases not matched to a gene: 4. The receptor was derived from a man aged 18 to 30 in good health and CMV-seronegative. The sequenced material came from PBMCs. The rearrangement joins TRBV5-1 to TRBJ2-7; 7 nucleotides line up with TRBD1. This CDR3 is CASGRQGYEQYF. The DNA of the CDR3 is TGCGCCAGCGGACGACAGGGCTACGAGCAGTACTTC.